This record looks at one T cell receptor beta chain sequence and its context. Trimming stripped 0 bases from V and 10 bases from J, with 17 bases between. The germline V gene has CDR1 SGHRS and CDR2 YFSETQ. The length of the CDR3 is 16 residues. The record originates from a study of blood T cell repertoires in COVID-19. Profiling relied on immunoSEQ multiplex PCR, and the TCRdb table lists in-frame clones only, not all of them. The table shows around 250,000 clones, with roughly 86% occurring only once. Input material: peripheral blood. This receptor was identified in a woman in her fifties or sixties who had recovered from COVID-19. The chain has TRBV5-1 and TRBJ1-6; no definite D call. CDR3 bases: TGCGCCAGCAGCTTGGCCGCAACCCCTAATGAGTCACCCCTCCACTTT. It translates to CASSLAATPNESPLHF.